A selection of T cell receptor beta chains follows, all from one sample in a study of vaccination and CD4 T cells after COVID-19. TCRdb itself ran the PCR reads through MiXCR, one entry per CDR3 protein. The sample lists over 9,500 distinct CDR3 sequences, about half occurring once. These receptors lack a known antigen. Sequenced input: CD4+ T cells from blood, cultured in vitro. The source is a human donor who had recovered from COVID-19. Both conserved end residues are part of each CDR3. Fields, in order: CDR3 protein, J gene, CDR3 length, V gene.

CSAPVLNTEAFF	TRBJ1-1	12	TRBV20-1
CASSPAGVGGEGVGELFF	TRBJ2-2	18	TRBV28
CSAPSPGTASSYEQYF	TRBJ2-7	16	TRBV20-1
CASSLYREIGTEAFF	TRBJ1-1	15	TRBV28
CASSNQGSNQPQHF	TRBJ1-5	14	TRBV7-2
CASSASRSADTQYF	TRBJ2-3	14	TRBV6-2/TRBV6-3
CSASRPAGLTDTQYF	TRBJ2-3	15	TRBV20-1
CASTPLGGTDNTEAFF	TRBJ1-1	16	TRBV7-2
CSGGGNTEAFF	TRBJ1-1	11	TRBV20-1
CASSFQTVNTEAFF	TRBJ1-1	14	TRBV7-9
CSARSLARAGNEQFF	TRBJ2-1	15	TRBV20-1